The 18 T cell receptor beta chains presented below share a single source sample, sequenced in a study of cytomegalovirus exposure and HLA in healthy donors (dated by TCRdb to about 2017). Libraries were made using the immunoSEQ multiplex PCR assay. The multiplex PCR relied on a mix of 60 forward primers for TCR Vbeta segments and 13 reverse primers for TCR Jbeta segments. The source is immuneACCESS, and TCRdb retained only in-frame sequences with V and J called. Part of the clones is not carried over; for the studies checked, unresolved V genes explain less than half of this, and the remainder is unexplained. The table for this sample shows 150,000 or so clones. In total, the top ten clones hold approximately 1.6% of the sample. The sample taken for sequencing was PBMCs. The origin of the receptors is a woman in her 40s in good health and CMV-seropositive.

The chain links TRBV27 to TRBJ2-7, with 9 bases identical to TRBD1. V gave up 7 bases and J gave up 3 bases; unmatched junction bases: 10. Germline V gene lookup returns CDR1 MNHEY and CDR2 SMNVEV (reference sequence). The CDR3 has 15 residues. The CDR3 reads CASKHTGTGLYEQYF. DNA for the CDR3: TGTGCCAGCAAACACACCGGGACAGGGCTCTACGAGCAGTACTTC.

The gene calls are TRBV7-2 and TRBJ2-1, with TRBD2 identical over 10 bases. The CDR3 spans 15 residues. Germline V CDR1 and CDR2: SGHTA, FQGNSA. V trimming: 1 base; J trimming: 10 bases; junction bases outside the gene matches: 7. The CDR3 nucleotides read TGTGCCAGCAGCTTAGGAGCGGGAGGGCCTGAAGAGCAGTTCTTC. Its translation: CASSLGAGGPEEQFF.

The rearrangement uses TRBV11-2 and TRBJ2-3, with 7 bases matching TRBD2. Germline assignment: CDR1 SGHAT and CDR2 FQNNGV. Germline trimming cut 4 bases from V and 3 bases from J; bases unmatched to any gene: 10. CDR3 length equals 16 residues. CDR3 sequence: CASSSRTRTSTDTQYF. As DNA, the CDR3 is TGTGCCAGCAGCTCCAGGACTAGAACCTCAACAGATACGCAGTATTTT. Based on the CDR3 plus reference TRBV11-2 and TRBJ2-3, the full variable domain is EAGVAQSPRYKIIEKRQSVAFWCNPISGHATLYWYQQILGQGPKLLIQFQNNGVVDDSQLPKDRFSAERLKGVDSTLKIQPAKLEDSAVYLCASSSRTRTSTDTQYFGPGTRLTVL.

CDR3 protein: CASSLVGGDEQFF. CDR3 coding DNA: TGTGCCAGCAGCTTAGTCGGAGGGGATGAGCAGTTCTTC. This sequence joins TRBV7-9 and TRBJ2-1, with D perhaps TRBD2 (6 bases). Looked up from germline, CDR1 is SEHNR and CDR2 is FQNEAQ (reference sequence). There are 13 residues in the CDR3. V shed 1 base and J shed 8 bases, with 9 bases lying between them.

V usage is TRBV5-6 and J usage is TRBJ1-6, with D uncertain. CDR3 size: 13 residues. V gave up 0 bases and J gave up 8 bases, with 6 bases separating them. Per germline, CDR1 SGHDT and CDR2 YYEEEE. The CDR3 loop reads CASSLGSHSPLHF. The CDR3 nucleotides are TGTGCCAGCAGCTTGGGCAGTCATTCACCCCTCCACTTT. The variable domain in full, with the rest retrieved from reference TRBV5-6 and TRBJ1-6, is DAGVTQSPTHLIKTRGQQVTLRCSPKSGHDTVSWYQQALGQGPQFIFQYYEEEERQRGNFPDRFSGHQFPNYSSELNVNALLLGDSALYLCASSLGSHSPLHFGNGTRLTVT.

The chain couples TRBV23-1 to TRBJ2-7, with TRBD2 matching 9 bases. TRBV23-1 is sorted into the ORF group, with uncertain function. The CDR3 spans 15 residues. V shed 0 bases, J shed 7 bases, and the junction held 7 bases outside the gene matches. The CDR3 is CASSQSLAGPREQYF. CDR3 sequence (DNA): TGCGCCAGCAGTCAATCGCTAGCGGGACCCCGGGAGCAGTACTTC.

The rearrangement links TRBV7-9 to TRBJ2-3; 9 nucleotides line up with TRBD1. Germline CDR1 SEHNR, CDR2 FQNEAQ (reference sequence). The CDR3 has 14 amino acids. V lost 5 bases and J lost 5; bases outside the gene matches: 5. The CDR3 DNA reads TGTGCCAGCAGCGTCAGGACAGGGGTAGATACGCAGTATTTT. It codes for CASSVRTGVDTQYF.

Concerning this clone: Other DNA sequences from this sample encode an identical CDR3 as well. This chain links TRBV19 with TRBJ2-3; tentative D call: TRBD2 (5 bases). The CDR3 loop spans 14 amino acids. Looked up from germline, CDR1 is LNHDA and CDR2 is SQIVND (reference sequence). V dropped 3 bases and J dropped 0 bases, with 7 bases sitting between them. DNA for the CDR3: TGTGCCAGTAGTATCAGGACTAGCACAGATACGCAGTATTTT. This translates into CASSIRTSTDTQYF.

The chain recombines TRBV6-6 with TRBJ2-1; no definite D call. This CDR3 region has 13 residues. Trimming cost V 4 bases and J 6 bases, with 10 bases left between them. CDR1 is MNHNY, CDR2 SVGAGI, per germline (reference sequence). The CDR3 here is CASSSTTPNEQFF. The CDR3 region has the DNA TGTGCCAGCAGTTCCACGACTCCCAATGAGCAGTTCTTC.

The genes are TRBV6-6 and TRBJ2-5; D unclear. Germline lookup yields CDR1 MNHNY and CDR2 SVGAGI (reference sequence). The V gene lost 5 bases and the J gene lost 5 bases, with 9 bases spanning the gap. The CDR3 contains 12 residues. The CDR3 loop is CASSERRETQYF. CDR3 sequence (DNA): TGTGCCAGCAGTGAGCGAAGGGAGACCCAGTACTTC.

The V and J genes are TRBV27 and TRBJ2-1, with 8 bases fitting TRBD2. The V segment lost 5 bases and the J segment 12 bases; nucleotides outside the gene matches: 12. Germline values: CDR1 MNHEY, CDR2 SMNVEV (reference sequence). The CDR3 is made up of 14 amino acids. DNA of the CDR3: TGTGCCAGCAGTGGAGTAGCGGGACTCCGGGGGCAGTTCTTC. Amino acids: CASSGVAGLRGQFF.

The chain has TRBV28 and TRBJ1-1; D possibly corresponds to TRBD1 (5 bases). Trimming stripped 8 bases from V and 0 bases from J, with 13 bases between. From germline, CDR1 is MDHEN and CDR2 SYDVKM. The CDR3 has 14 amino acids. The CDR3 is CASALGAMNTEAFF. The CDR3 DNA reads TGTGCCAGCGCATTAGGGGCTATGAACACTGAAGCTTTCTTT.

The rearrangement joins TRBV29-1 to TRBJ1-1; D unresolved. The CDR3 totals 11 residues. The germline V gene has CDR1 SQVTM and CDR2 ANQGSEA. Trimming stripped 5 bases from V and 6 bases from J, with 10 bases between. This CDR3 reads CSVLTGAEAFF. The CDR3 DNA follows: TGCAGCGTTCTGACGGGAGCTGAAGCTTTCTTT.

The V gene is TRBV18, the J gene TRBJ2-3; tentatively, D is TRBD2 (6 bases). Between the trimmed V and J ends, which lost 4 bases and 6 bases, there was a span of 14 bases. This CDR3 comprises 14 residues. The germline V gene encodes CDR1 KGHSH and CDR2 LQKENI. The DNA for the CDR3 is TGTGCCAGCTCACAAAGCCTAGGAGGGGATACGCAGTATTTT. Amino acids: CASSQSLGGDTQYF.

The genes are TRBV28 and TRBJ1-6, with D possibly TRBD1 on 5 matching bases. Trimming stripped 3 bases from V and 8 bases from J, with 11 bases between. CDR1 MDHEN and CDR2 SYDVKM come from the germline V gene. The CDR3 has 14 amino acids. The CDR3 bases are TGTGCCAGCAGTTTGCAGGGTGGATATTCACCCCTCCACTTT. Protein: CASSLQGGYSPLHF.

The gene calls are TRBV5-6 and TRBJ2-5; 8 bases agree with TRBD2. J lost 4 bases, V lost 7 bases, and 9 bases had no gene match. Per the germline V gene, CDR1 is SGHDT and CDR2 is YYEEEE. The CDR3 covers 14 residues. CDR3: CASGDSGRGETQYF. Here the CDR3 DNA reads TGTGCCAGCGGAGACAGCGGGAGAGGAGAGACCCAGTACTTC.

This sequence joins TRBV7-8 and TRBJ2-2; TRBD1 aligns across 7 bases. Germline V gene sequence: CDR1 SGHVS, CDR2 FQNEAQ. J gave up 7 bases and V 5 bases, and 19 bases lay outside the gene matches. The CDR3 spans 18 residues. The CDR3 nucleotides are TGTGCCAGCAGCCTGACGATCAGCACAGGGGTGGTGGTCGGGGAGCTGTTTTTT. Protein: CASSLTISTGVVVGELFF. Using reference TRBV7-8 and TRBJ2-2 for the parts outside the CDR3, the full variable domain is GAGVSQSPRYKVAKRGQDVALRCDPISGHVSLFWYQQALGQGPEFLTYFQNEAQLDKSGLPSDRFFAERPEGSVSTLKIQRTQQEDSAVYLCASSLTISTGVVVGELFFGEGSRLTVL.

J is TRBJ2-1 and V is TRBV19; D possibly corresponds to TRBD1 (6 bases). Germline CDR1 LNHDA, CDR2 SQIVND (reference sequence). The CDR3 contains 13 residues. V lost 4 bases and J 8 bases, leaving 12 bases between the germline ends. The CDR3 protein is CASSSLAGDEQFF. CDR3 nucleotides: TGTGCCAGTAGTAGCCTAGCAGGGGATGAGCAGTTCTTC.